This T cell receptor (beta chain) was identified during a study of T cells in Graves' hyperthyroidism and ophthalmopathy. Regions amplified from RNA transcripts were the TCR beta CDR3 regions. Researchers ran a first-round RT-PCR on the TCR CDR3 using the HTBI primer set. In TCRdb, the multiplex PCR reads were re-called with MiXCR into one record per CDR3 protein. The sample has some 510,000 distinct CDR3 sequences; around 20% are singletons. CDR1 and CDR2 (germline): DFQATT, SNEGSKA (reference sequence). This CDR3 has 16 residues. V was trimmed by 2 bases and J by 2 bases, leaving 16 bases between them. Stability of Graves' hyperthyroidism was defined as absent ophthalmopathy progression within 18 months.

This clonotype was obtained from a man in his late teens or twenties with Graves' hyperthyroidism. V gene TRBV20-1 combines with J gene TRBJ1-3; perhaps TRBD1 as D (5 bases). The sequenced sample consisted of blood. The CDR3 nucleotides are TGCAGTGCTAGACTGGAGGGCGGGGGACCTGGAAACACCATATATTTT. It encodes CSARLEGGGPGNTIYF.